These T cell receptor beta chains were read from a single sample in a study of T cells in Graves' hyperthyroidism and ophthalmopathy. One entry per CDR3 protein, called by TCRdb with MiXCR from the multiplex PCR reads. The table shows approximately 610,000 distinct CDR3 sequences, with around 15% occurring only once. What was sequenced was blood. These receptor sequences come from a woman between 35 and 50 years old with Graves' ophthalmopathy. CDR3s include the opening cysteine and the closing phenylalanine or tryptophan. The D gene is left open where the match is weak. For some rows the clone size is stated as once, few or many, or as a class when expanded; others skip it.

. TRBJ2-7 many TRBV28 TGTGCCAGCAGTTTAGGAGTTGCCGAGCAGTACTTC CASSLGVAEQYF
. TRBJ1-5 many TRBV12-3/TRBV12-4 TGTGCCAGCAGTTTGGGGACCCGAAATCAGCCCCAGCATTTT CASSLGTRNQPQHF
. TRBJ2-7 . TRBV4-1 TGCGCCAGCAGCCAAGCGAACAATGCCTACGAGCAGTACTTC CASSQANNAYEQYF
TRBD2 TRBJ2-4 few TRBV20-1 TGCAGTGCAATACTAGCGGGTCTACAGTACTTC CSAILAGLQYF
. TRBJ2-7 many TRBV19 TGTGCCAGTAGTATGAACAACTACGAGCAGTACTTC CASSMNNYEQYF
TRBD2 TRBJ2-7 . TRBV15 TGTGCCACCAGCAGATACACCGGGACTAGCGGCTACGAGCAGTACTTC CATSRYTGTSGYEQYF
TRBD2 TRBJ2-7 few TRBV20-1 TGCAGTGCCAGCTCCTCCGGGGGGTACTACGAGCAGTACTTC CSASSSGGYYEQYF
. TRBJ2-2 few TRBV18 TGTGCCAGCTCACCATGGGCAGACACCGGGGAGCTGTTTTTT CASSPWADTGELFF
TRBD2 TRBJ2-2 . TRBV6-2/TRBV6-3 TGTGCCAGCAGTTACTCGGACCCGGGACTAGCGGGAGGGCCAGTCGACACCGGGGAGCTGTTTTTT CASSYSDPGLAGGPVDTGELFF
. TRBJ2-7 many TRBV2 TGTGCCAGCACTACGACTAGGGTGCAGTACTTC CASTTTRVQYF
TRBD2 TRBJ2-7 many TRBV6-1 TGTGCCAGCACCGCAGCCGCGGGAGGGCTAGTGTACGAGCAGTACTTC CASTAAAGGLVYEQYF
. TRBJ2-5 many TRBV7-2 TGTGCCAGCAGCCGGTTGCTCGGGGAGACCCAGTACTTC CASSRLLGETQYF
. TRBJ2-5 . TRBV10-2 TGCGCCAGCAGTGAATGGGGGGCCGGGCAAGAGACCCAGTACTTC CASSEWGAGQETQYF
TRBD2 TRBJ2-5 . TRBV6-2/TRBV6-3 TGTGCCAGCAGTTCCCCCACCGGGACTAGCGGGAGAGAGACCCAGTACTTC CASSSPTGTSGRETQYF
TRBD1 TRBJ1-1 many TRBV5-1 TGCGCCAGCAGCTTGGAGGGACAGGGGATGATCGGCACTGAAGCTTTCTTT CASSLEGQGMIGTEAFF
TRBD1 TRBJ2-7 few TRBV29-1 TGCAGCGTTCAGAGACAGGGCCTTAACGAGCAGTACTTC CSVQRQGLNEQYF
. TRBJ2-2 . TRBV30 TGTGCCTGGAGTGCGACATACACCGGGGAGCTGTTTTTT CAWSATYTGELFF
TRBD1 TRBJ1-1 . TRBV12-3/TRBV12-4 TGTGCCAGCAGTTTAGGTAAAAGGACAGGGGTCCTTACGGGGGGCACTGAAGCTTTCTTT CASSLGKRTGVLTGGTEAFF
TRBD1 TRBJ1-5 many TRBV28 TGTGCCAGCAGTTTCGGGTACAGGGGGCTAGGTCAGCCCCAGCATTTT CASSFGYRGLGQPQHF
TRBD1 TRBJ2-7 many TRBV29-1 TGCAGCGTTCCGGGACAGGGGCACGAGCAGTACTTC CSVPGQGHEQYF
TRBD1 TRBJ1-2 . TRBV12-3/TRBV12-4 TGTGCCAGCAGTGAACTCGGGACAGGACTTAACTATGGCTACACCTTC CASSELGTGLNYGYTF
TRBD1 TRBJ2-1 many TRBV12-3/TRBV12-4 TGTGCCAGCAGGCCCGGACAGGGTGTCCACAATGAGCAGTTCTTC CASRPGQGVHNEQFF
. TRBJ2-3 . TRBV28 TGTGCCAGCCAAGGGACTAGCACAGATACGCAGTATTTT CASQGTSTDTQYF
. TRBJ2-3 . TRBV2 TGTGCCAGCAGTGAGGGGATGGGCACAGATACGCAGTATTTT CASSEGMGTDTQYF
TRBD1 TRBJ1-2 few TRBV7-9 TGTGCCAGCAGCTTCGGAACAGGGGGCCAGAGTGGCTACACCTTC CASSFGTGGQSGYTF
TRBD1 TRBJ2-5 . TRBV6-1 TGTGCCAGCAGTAGGGGGACAGGGGCTCTAGGTGGGACCCAGTACTTC CASSRGTGALGGTQYF
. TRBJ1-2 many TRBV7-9 TGTGCCAGCAGCACCCCCAGGGAGACAGCCTATGGCTACACCTTC CASSTPRETAYGYTF
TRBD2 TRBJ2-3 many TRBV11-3 TGTGCCAGCAGCTTAGTCGGAGCGGGAGGAGGAGATACGCAGTATTTT CASSLVGAGGGDTQYF
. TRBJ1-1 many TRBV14 TGTGCCAGCAGCCAACAGACAGCCGGTGAAGCTTTCTTT CASSQQTAGEAFF
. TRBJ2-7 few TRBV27 TGTGCCAGCAGTTTCGCAGATAGCCCCTACGAGCAGTACTTC CASSFADSPYEQYF
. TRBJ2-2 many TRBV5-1 TGCGCCAGCAGCGTCCGGGAGTCAGGGGAGCTGTTTTTT CASSVRESGELFF
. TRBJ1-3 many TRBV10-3 TGTGCCATCAGTGAAAAAGACTCTGGAAACACCATATATTTT CAISEKDSGNTIYF
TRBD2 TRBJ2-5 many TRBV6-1 TGTGCCAGCAGTGAATTATCGAGCGGGAGGACTAGCGGAAGGGAGACCCAGTACTTC CASSELSSGRTSGRETQYF
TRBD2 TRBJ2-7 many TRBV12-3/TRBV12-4 TGTGCCAGCAGTTCTAAGGAGGGAGGGATCTCCGAGCAGTACTTC CASSSKEGGISEQYF
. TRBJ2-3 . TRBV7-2 TGTGCCAGCAGCTTAGGGTATAGAGATACGCAGTATTTT CASSLGYRDTQYF
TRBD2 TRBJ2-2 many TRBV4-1 TGCGCCAGCAGACTAGCGGGAGTGGGCACCGGGGAGCTGTTTTTT CASRLAGVGTGELFF
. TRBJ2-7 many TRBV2 TGTGCCAGCACCTCCCGGCACAGCTACGAGCAGTACTTC CASTSRHSYEQYF
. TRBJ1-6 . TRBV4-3 TGCGCCAGCAGCCAAGTTTTCGGTCGGGATTCACCCCTCCACTTT CASSQVFGRDSPLHF
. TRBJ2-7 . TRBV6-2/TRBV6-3 TGTGCCAGCAGCGGAGTCCGGGACAAGTCGGAGCAGTACTTC CASSGVRDKSEQYF
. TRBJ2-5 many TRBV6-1 TGTGCCAGCAGTAAGCCGGGACTGGAGACCCAGTACTTC CASSKPGLETQYF
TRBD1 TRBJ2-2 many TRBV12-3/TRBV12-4 TGTGCCAGCAGTTCCTGGGACAGCAGCGGGGAGCTGTTTTTT CASSSWDSSGELFF
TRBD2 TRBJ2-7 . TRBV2 TGTGCCAGCAGTCCGGATGGGGGGGACGGCTACGAGCAGTACTTC CASSPDGGDGYEQYF
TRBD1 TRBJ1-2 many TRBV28 TGTGCCAGCAGCCCTTTCGGGGGTCACAGGGGGTCCACCTTC CASSPFGGHRGSTF
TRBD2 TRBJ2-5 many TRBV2 TGTGCCAGCGAAGCTAGCGGGAGGGCCGAGGAGACCCAGTACTTC CASEASGRAEETQYF
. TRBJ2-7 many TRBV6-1 TGTGCCACCCAGGGCACCGGTCCCCACGAGCAGTACTTC CATQGTGPHEQYF
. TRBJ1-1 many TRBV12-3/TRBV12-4 TGTGCCGGCAGTCCCATGGGCTGGGAGGGGAACACTGAAGCTTTCTTT CAGSPMGWEGNTEAFF
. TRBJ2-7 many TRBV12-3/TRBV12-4 TGTGCCAGCAGCCCACGGGAAGGGGGGGAATACGAGCAGTACTTC CASSPREGGEYEQYF
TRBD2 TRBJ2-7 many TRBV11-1 TGTGCCAGCAGCCGGGGAGGGGAGGGCCCCTACGAGCAGTACTTC CASSRGGEGPYEQYF
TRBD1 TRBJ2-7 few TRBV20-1 TGCAGTGCGACCGGGGCCAGGGGGGAGCAGTACTTC CSATGARGEQYF
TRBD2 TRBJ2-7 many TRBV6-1 TGTGCCAGCAGAGCTAGCGGGAACTACGAGCAGTACTTC CASRASGNYEQYF
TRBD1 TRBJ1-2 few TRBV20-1 TGCAGTGCTAGAACCGGGACAGCCTATGGCTACACCTTC CSARTGTAYGYTF
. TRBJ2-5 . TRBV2 TGTGCCAGCAGTGACTCCCTTGGTGAGACCCAGTACTTC CASSDSLGETQYF
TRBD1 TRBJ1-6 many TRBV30 TGTGCCTGGAGTGCATCGACAGGGAATTCACCCCTCCACTTT CAWSASTGNSPLHF
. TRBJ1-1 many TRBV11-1 TGTGCCAGCAGCTTAGGACGCAGGGTGAACACTGAAGCTTTCTTT CASSLGRRVNTEAFF
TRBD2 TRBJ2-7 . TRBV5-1 TGCGCCAGCAGCGACAGACTAGCGGGGGCCTACGAGCAGTACTTC CASSDRLAGAYEQYF
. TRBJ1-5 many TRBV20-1 TGCAGTGCTTCACAGGGAGTGAGCAATCAGCCCCAGCATTTT CSASQGVSNQPQHF
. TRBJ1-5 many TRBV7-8 TGTGCCAGCAGCTTAGCCCTTAATCAGCCCCAGCATTTT CASSLALNQPQHF
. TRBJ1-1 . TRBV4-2 TGTGCCAGCAGCCAAGACGGAGCGGTGAACACTGAAGCTTTCTTT CASSQDGAVNTEAFF
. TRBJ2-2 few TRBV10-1 TGCGCCACCCAGGGGGAGGTGAACACCGGGGAGCTGTTTTTT CATQGEVNTGELFF
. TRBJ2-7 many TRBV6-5 TGTGCCAGCCGCTCTGCAGCGGGTAACTACGAGCAGTACTTC CASRSAAGNYEQYF